This TCR beta chain was identified during a study of blood T cell repertoires in COVID-19. Study summary: Some COVID-19 samples were acute and others convalescent; all came from the United States, Italy and Spain.

Authors' processing steps: Amplifying reference gene primers gave estimates of nucleated cell counts. Clones were sequenced by immunoSEQ multiplex PCR, and TCRdb holds only the in-frame ones, with some missing. The V and J calls and clone size were taken over from that table, and D and trimming were inferred from the DNA. The sample records fewer than 300,000 clones, over 80% being singletons. The CDR3 loop spans 14 amino acids. Germline lookup yields CDR1 SGHTA and CDR2 FQGNSA. V shed 5 bases, J shed 3 bases, and the junction held 2 bases outside the gene matches. The sequenced sample consisted of peripheral blood. The receptor comes from a woman aged 50 to 60 with COVID-19, enrolled during active disease. The rearrangement links TRBV7-2 to TRBJ1-2; 11 nucleotides align to TRBD1. CDR3 sequence: CASSRDRGDYGYTF. CDR3 nucleotide sequence: TGTGCCAGCAGCCGGGACAGGGGGGACTATGGCTACACCTTC.